The subject of this entry is one T cell receptor (beta chain). Its target is not known. The donors, healthy Caucasians from Russia, were aged 6 to 90. CDR3 size: 15 residues. From germline, CDR1 is MNHNY and CDR2 SVGAGI (reference sequence). The junction had 3 bases not matched to a gene; V was cut back by 3 bases and J by 0 bases. Combining a sample-barcoded 5' primer with a J-beta primer mix, a second PCR ran for roughly 6 to 12 cycles. TCRdb reprocessed the 5' RACE reads via MiXCR and lists one record per CDR3 protein. The profile shows just over 1 million distinct CDR3 sequences, around 45% of them singletons. The data stem from a study of blood T cells in healthy people across ages. Whole-study findings and limits: Older age coincided with a roughly linear decline in TCR beta diversity per million T cells. TCR beta diversity correlated strongly with naive T cell percentage. Conclusively comparing naive with antigen-experienced cells was impossible with unsorted PBMCs.

The sequence was collected from a woman aged 60-75 years in good health. V is TRBV6-6 and J is TRBJ2-3, with 7 nucleotides matching TRBD1. Input material: blood. CDR3 protein: CASSYLGQSTDTQYF. In nucleotides, the CDR3 is TGTGCCAGCAGTTATTTGGGACAGAGCACAGATACGCAGTATTTT.